This T cell receptor (beta chain) was recovered during a study of OX40 agonist ivuxolimab in advanced cancers. The study, taken as a whole, reports: CD4+ and CD8+ blood T cells expanded clonally by week 6 at 0.1 to 3.0 mg/kg.

V lost 6 bases and J 3 bases, leaving 9 bases between the germline ends. Germline assignment: CDR1 SNHLY and CDR2 FYNNEI. The CDR3 is 12 residues long. Only in-frame clones appear in the TCRdb table, and some are missing; sequencing was by immunoSEQ multiplex PCR. This sample yields 78,000 or so clones, of which about 85% are seen a single time; 17% belongs to the top ten. Turning to this clone: Its specificity is unknown.

The sample in question was CD4+ or CD8+ T cells sorted from blood, obtained in a trial of the OX40 agonist ivuxolimab. The J gene is TRBJ2-7, the V gene TRBV2; D not resolved. The receptor comes from an adult with an advanced solid tumor such as melanoma, head and neck, liver or kidney cancer. DNA for the CDR3: TGTGCCAGCAGCGAGCAGTTCTACGAGCAGTACTTC. It yields the protein CASSEQFYEQYF.